The clone carrying this TCR beta chain was observed a few times. Its antigen is as yet unknown. These data come from a study of T-cell memory formation after mild COVID-19. On the study more broadly: Largely, the TCR clusters proved donor specific.

General study findings and limits: Later expanders leaned CD4+, whereas day 15 to 85 contracting clones were balanced CD4/CD8. Mainly in CM and EM were contracting CD4+ clones; CD8+ were in EMRA.

This CDR3 is 13 amino acids long. Trimming pared 2 bases from V and 5 bases from J, leaving 9 bases between. MiXCR, run by TCRdb on the 5' RACE reads, gives a single entry per CDR3 protein. Found here are about 400,000 distinct CDR3 sequences, approximately 19% of them singletons; the top ten hold 20% to 25%. The sample consisted of PBMCs or a T cell subset sorted from them (not recorded which). This rearrangement joins TRBV12-3 or TRBV12-4 to TRBJ2-5; D is unresolved. The receptor was derived from a man aged 18-30 years who had mild COVID-19 (a few samples of this study predate the infection). Cell type and time point are not known. The CDR3 DNA is TGTGCCAGCAGTTTAATTAGTGGCGAGACCCAGTACTTC. It is translated as CASSLISGETQYF.